This paragraph covers one TCR beta chain sequence. In germline, CDR1 is SGHTA, CDR2 FQGTGA. Trimming left V 5 bases short and J 8 bases short, with 15 bases between. CDR3 size: 14 residues. These data are taken from a study of T cells in Graves' hyperthyroidism and ophthalmopathy. Researchers took RNA transcripts and amplified the TCR beta CDR3 regions from them. With the HTBI primer set, the TCR CDR3 went through a first round of RT-PCR. MiXCR, applied by TCRdb to the multiplex PCR reads, yields one record per CDR3 protein. Found here are a few hundred thousand distinct CDR3 sequences, 15% to 18% of them singletons; the top ten hold about 27%.

The specimen was blood. The receptor comes from a woman younger than 30 with Graves' hyperthyroidism that later progressed to Graves' ophthalmopathy. The chain couples TRBV7-3 to TRBJ2-2; no definite D call. In DNA, the CDR3 is TGTGCCAGCAGCCCAAGCGTGGGTGGGGGGGAGCTGTTTTTT. This sequence encodes CASSPSVGGGELFF.